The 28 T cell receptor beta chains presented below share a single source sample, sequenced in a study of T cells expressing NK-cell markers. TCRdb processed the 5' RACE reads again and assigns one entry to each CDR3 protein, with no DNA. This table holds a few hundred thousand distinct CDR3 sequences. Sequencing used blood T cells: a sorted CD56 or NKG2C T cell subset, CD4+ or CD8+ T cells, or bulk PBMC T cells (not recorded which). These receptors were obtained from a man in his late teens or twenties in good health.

The CDR3 sequence: CASSPRLAGGRSYEQYF. The rearrangement joins TRBV28 to TRBJ2-7; TCRdb calls TRBD2, which cannot be checked without DNA. Germline V gene lookup returns CDR1 MDHEN and CDR2 SYDVKM. The CDR3 is 17 residues long.

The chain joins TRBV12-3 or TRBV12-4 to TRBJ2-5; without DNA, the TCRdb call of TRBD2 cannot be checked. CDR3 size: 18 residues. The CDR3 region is CASSFGLGLAGGSETQYF.

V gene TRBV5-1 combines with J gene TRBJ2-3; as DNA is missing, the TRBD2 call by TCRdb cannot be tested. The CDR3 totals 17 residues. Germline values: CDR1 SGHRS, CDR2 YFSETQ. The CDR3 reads CASSPLRASGRGDTQYF.

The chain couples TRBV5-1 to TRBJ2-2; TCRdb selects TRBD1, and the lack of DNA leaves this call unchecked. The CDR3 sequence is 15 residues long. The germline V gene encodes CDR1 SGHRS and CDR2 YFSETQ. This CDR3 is CASRANTGSAGELFF.

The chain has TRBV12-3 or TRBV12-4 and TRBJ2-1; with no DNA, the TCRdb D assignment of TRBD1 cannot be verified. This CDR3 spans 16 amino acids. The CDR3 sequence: CASRADRAHSYNEQFF.

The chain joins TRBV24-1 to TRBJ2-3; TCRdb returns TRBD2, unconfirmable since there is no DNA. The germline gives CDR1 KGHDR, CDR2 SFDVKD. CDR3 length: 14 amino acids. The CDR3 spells CATSDSPPEYTQYF.

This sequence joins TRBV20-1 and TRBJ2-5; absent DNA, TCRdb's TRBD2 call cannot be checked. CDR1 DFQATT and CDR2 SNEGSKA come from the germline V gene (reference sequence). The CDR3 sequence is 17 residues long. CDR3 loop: CSARDFSGLAEGETQYF.

The CDR3 loop reads CASSPTGTTFYGYTF. V is TRBV12-3 or TRBV12-4 and J is TRBJ1-2; TCRdb proposes TRBD1, but this gene call is untestable without DNA. The CDR3 sequence is 15 residues long.

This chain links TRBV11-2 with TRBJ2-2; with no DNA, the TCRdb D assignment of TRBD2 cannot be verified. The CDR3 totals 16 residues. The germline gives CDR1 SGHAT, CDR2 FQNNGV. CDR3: CASSLDPGLARGELFF.

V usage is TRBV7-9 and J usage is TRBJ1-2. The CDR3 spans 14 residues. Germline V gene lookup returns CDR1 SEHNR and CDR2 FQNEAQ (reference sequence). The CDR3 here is CASSLETYPYGYTF.

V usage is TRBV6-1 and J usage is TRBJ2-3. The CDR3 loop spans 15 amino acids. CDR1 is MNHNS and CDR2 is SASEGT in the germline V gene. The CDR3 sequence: CASSEGPFNVDTQYF.

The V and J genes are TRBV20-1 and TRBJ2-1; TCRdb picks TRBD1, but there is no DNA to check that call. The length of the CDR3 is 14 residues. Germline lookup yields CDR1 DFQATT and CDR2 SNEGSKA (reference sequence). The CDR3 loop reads CSATLGRGHNEQFF.

CDR3: CSARLGGSQPQHF. This chain joins TRBV20-1 and TRBJ1-5; with no DNA, the TCRdb D assignment of TRBD1 cannot be verified. Germline lookup yields CDR1 DFQATT and CDR2 SNEGSKA (reference sequence). The CDR3 extends over 13 amino acids.

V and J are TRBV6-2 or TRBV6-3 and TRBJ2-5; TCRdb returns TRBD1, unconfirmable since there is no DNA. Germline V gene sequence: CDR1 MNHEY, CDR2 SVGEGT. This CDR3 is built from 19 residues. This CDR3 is CASTLRRGDLQSRSETQYF.

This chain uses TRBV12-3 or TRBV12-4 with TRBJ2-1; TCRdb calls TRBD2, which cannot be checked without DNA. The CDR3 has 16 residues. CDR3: CASSRGSGRASGEQFF.

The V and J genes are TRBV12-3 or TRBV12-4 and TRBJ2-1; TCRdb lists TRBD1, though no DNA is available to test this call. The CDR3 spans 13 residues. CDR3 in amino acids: CASSPGQGNEQFF.

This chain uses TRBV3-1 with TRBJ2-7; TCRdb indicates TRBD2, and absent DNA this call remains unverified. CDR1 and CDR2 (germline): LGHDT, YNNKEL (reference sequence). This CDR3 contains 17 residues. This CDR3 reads CASSFGTSGRGSYEQYF.

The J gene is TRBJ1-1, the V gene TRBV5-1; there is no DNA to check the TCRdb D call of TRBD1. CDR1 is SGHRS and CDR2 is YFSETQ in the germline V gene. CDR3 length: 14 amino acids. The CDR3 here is CASSWTGQNTEAFF.

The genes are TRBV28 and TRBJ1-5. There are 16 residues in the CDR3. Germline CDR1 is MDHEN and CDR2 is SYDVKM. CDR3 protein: CASSLWVAMGNQPQHF.

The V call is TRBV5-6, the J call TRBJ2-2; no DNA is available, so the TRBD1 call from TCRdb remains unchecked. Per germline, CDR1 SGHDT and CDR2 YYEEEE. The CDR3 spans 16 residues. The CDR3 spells CASSYTGSRPTGELFF.

This CDR3 is CASTLAAVSITDTQYF. This chain joins TRBV5-5 and TRBJ2-3; TCRdb's D call, TRBD2, is unchecked because there is no DNA. CDR1 and CDR2 (germline): SGHKS, YYEKEE (reference sequence). The CDR3 has 16 amino acids.

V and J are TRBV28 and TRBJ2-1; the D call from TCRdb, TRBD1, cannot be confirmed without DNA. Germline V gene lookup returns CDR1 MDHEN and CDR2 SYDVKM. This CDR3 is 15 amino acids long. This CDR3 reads CASSLGTGGVDEQFF. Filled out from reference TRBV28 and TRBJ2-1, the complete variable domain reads DVKVTQSSRYLVKRTGEKVFLECVQDMDHENMFWYRQDPGLGLRLIYFSYDVKMKEKGDIPEGYSVSREKKERFSLILESASTNQTSMYLCASSLGTGGVDEQFFGPGTRLTVL.

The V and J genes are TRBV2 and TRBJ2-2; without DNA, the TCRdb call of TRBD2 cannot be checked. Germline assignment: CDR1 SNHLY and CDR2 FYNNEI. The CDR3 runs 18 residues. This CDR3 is CASSENEATSLNTGELFF.

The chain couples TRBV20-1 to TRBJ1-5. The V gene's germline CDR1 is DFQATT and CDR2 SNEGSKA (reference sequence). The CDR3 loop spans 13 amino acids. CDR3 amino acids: CSARKAFNQPQHF.

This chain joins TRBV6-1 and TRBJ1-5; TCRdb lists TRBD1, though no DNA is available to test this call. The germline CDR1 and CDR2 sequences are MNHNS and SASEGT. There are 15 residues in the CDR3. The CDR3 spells CASFGDRESNQPQHF.

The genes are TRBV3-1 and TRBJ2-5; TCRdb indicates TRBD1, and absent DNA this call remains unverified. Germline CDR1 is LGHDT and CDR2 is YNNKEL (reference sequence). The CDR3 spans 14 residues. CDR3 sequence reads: CASSQGLGPETQYF.

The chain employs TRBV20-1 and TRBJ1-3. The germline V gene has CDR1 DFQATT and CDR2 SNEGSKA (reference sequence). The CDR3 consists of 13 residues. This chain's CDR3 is CSAKPGASNTIYF.

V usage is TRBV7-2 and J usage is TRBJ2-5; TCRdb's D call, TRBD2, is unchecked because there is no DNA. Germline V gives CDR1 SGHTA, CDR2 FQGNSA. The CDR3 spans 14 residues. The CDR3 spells CASSLPPVVETQYF.